The present T cell receptor beta chain was sequenced within a study of technical replicates of blood from several donors. Only in-frame clones appear in the TCRdb table, and some are missing; sequencing was by immunoSEQ multiplex PCR. The table has around 72,000 clones, roughly nine tenths seen once; the top ten hold roughly 0.37%. This CDR3 contains 17 residues. Germline V CDR1 and CDR2: SEHNR, FQNEAQ (reference sequence). Unmatched junction bases numbered 5, after V lost 5 bases and J lost 0 bases. The chain is built from TRBV7-9 and TRBJ2-2; 11 bases are shared with TRBD2. This receptor was identified in a human donor in good health. The specimen was T cells isolated from PBMCs. The chain's CDR3 is CASSPRLAGTNTGELFF. The CDR3 DNA sequence: TGTGCCAGCAGCCCCCGACTAGCGGGAACGAACACCGGGGAGCTGTTTTTT.